The T cell receptor (beta chain) under discussion was sequenced for a study of response to subunit inactivated influenza vaccine. CDR3 length: 14 residues. Per the germline V gene, CDR1 is SGHRS and CDR2 is YFSETQ. V was trimmed by 6 bases and J by 8 bases, leaving 18 bases between them. Via MiXCR, TCRdb re-called the RT-PCR reads, giving one row per CDR3 protein. This table holds about 500,000 distinct CDR3 sequences, roughly 13% found once. This clonotype was counted at least ten times. Here the sequenced sample was PBMCs from blood, taken roughly 48 days after vaccination. The chain couples TRBV5-1 to TRBJ2-4; D is tentatively TRBD1 or TRBD2 (5 bases each). This sequence was found in a man aged 45-65 years who received an inactivated influenza vaccine. The CDR3 loop reads CASNRDGNGDIQYF. CDR3 coding DNA: TGCGCCAGCAACCGGGACGGGAACGGTGACATTCAGTACTTC.